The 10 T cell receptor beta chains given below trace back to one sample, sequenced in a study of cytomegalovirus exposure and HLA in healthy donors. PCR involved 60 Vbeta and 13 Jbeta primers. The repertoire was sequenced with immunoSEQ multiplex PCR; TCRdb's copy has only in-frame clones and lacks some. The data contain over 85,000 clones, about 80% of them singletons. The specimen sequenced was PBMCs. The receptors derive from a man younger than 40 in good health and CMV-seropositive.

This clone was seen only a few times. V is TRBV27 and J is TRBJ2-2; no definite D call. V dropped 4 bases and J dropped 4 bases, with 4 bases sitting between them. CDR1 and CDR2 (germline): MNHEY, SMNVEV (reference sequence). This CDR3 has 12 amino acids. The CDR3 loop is CASSWSTGELFF. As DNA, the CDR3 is TGTGCCAGCAGTTGGAGCACCGGGGAGCTGTTTTTT.

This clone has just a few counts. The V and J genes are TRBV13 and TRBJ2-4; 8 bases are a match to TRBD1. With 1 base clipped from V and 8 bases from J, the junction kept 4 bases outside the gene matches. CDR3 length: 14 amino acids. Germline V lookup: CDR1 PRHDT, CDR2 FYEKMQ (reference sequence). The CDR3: CASSLAGGSDIQYF. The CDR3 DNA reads TGTGCCAGCAGCTTAGCAGGGGGCTCTGACATTCAGTACTTC.

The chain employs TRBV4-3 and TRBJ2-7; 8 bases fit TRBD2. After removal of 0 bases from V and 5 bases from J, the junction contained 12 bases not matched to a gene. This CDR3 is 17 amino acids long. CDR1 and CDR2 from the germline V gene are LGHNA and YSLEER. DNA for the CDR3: TGCGCCAGCAGCCAAGAAACCGGGGGGGGCCCGCTCGACGAGCAGTACTTC. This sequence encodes CASSQETGGGPLDEQYF.

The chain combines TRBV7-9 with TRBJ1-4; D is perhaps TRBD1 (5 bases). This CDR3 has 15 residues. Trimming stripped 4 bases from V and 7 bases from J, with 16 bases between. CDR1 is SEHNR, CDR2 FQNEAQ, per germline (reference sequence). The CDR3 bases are TGTGCCAGCAGCTCAGCGTTAACGGGGGGTGAAAAACTGTTTTTT. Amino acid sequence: CASSSALTGGEKLFF.

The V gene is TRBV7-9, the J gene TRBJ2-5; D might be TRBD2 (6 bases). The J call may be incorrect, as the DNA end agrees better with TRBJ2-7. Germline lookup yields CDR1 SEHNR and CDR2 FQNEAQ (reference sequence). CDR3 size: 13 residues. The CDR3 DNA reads TGTGCCAGCACCTGGGGGGTCTCCTACGAGCAGTACTTC. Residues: CASTWGVSYEQYF.

The DNA for the CDR3 is TGCGCCAGCAGCTTGGGCCGGTCCCTAGGAGAAAAACTGTTTTTT. This translates into CASSLGRSLGEKLFF. The rearrangement joins TRBV5-1 to TRBJ1-4; D is uncertain. In germline, CDR1 is SGHRS, CDR2 YFSETQ. The CDR3 extends over 15 amino acids. Trimming removed 0 bases at V and 8 bases at J, with 14 bases between. Full variable domain (outside the CDR3, taken from reference TRBV5-1 and TRBJ1-4): KAGVTQTPRYLIKTRGQQVTLSCSPISGHRSVSWYQQTPGQGLQFLFEYFSETQRNKGNFPGRFSGRQFSNSRSEMNVSTLELGDSALYLCASSLGRSLGEKLFFGSGTQLSVL.

CDR3 region: CASSQDLDRGNTIYF. In DNA form, the CDR3 reads TGCGCCAGCAGCCAAGATTTAGACAGGGGAAACACCATATATTTT. The chain employs TRBV4-3 and TRBJ1-3; possibly TRBD1 for D (6 bases). The germline V and J ends were trimmed by 0 bases and 4 bases, with 10 bases remaining between them. This CDR3 is built from 15 residues. Germline V CDR1 and CDR2: LGHNA, YSLEER.

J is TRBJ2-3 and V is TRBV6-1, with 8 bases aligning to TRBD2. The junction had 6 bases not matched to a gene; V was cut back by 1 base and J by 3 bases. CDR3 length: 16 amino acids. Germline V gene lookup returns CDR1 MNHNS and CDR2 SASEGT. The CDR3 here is CASSEEAGGATDTQYF. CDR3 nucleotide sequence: TGTGCCAGCAGTGAAGAGGCCGGGGGGGCGACAGATACGCAGTATTTT.

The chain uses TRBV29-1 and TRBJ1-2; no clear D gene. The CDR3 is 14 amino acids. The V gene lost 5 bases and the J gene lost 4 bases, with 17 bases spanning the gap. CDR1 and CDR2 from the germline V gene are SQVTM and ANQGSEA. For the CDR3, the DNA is TGCAGCGTTCCAGTCGGAGGATCGGGCTATGGCTACACCTTC. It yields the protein CSVPVGGSGYGYTF.

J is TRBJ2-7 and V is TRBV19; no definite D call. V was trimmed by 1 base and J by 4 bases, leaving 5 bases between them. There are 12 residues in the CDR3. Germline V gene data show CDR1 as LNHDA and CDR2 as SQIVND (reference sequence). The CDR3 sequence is CASSIAGYEQYF. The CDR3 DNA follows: TGTGCCAGTAGTATAGCAGGATACGAGCAGTACTTC.